Following are 15 T cell receptor beta chains from one sample sequenced in a study of T cells after yellow fever vaccination (dated 2019 in TCRdb). The sample's treatment or condition, from its label and the paper: live attenuated yellow fever vaccine strain. The library came from 5' RACE. The sample was run on an Illumina HiSeq 2500. TCRdb reworked the public reads: Q25 trimming with fastp, MiXCR clone assembly, productive beta chains retained. A single entry per CDR3 protein holds the most common genes and DNA from its merged rows. Counted in this sample were almost 600,000 distinct CDR3 sequences; roughly 13% of them appeared once. Over 13% of the sample rests with the top ten. Specimen: PBMCs, collected on the day of the yellow fever booster vaccination. These receptor sequences come from a man aged 25 to 40 who received the YFV17D yellow fever vaccine.

V usage is TRBV29-1 and J usage is TRBJ1-1, with 7 bases fitting TRBD1. Losses at the gene ends were 2 bases for V and 5 bases for J; bases not matched to a gene: 8. The CDR3 loop spans 14 amino acids. Germline values: CDR1 SQVTM, CDR2 ANQGSEA. The CDR3 loop reads CSVEKQGQWTEAFF. CDR3 bases: TGCAGCGTTGAAAAACAGGGGCAATGGACTGAAGCTTTCTTT.

This clonotype appeared a few times. The rearrangement joins TRBV6-2 or TRBV6-3 to TRBJ2-3; 9 bases map to TRBD2. CDR1 is MNHEY, CDR2 SVGEGT, per germline. V trimming: 6 bases; J trimming: 0 bases; junction bases outside the gene matches: 13. This CDR3 contains 18 residues. The CDR3 bases are TGTGCCAGCAGCCACGGAGCGGGAGGTTATCCTAGCACAGATACGCAGTATTTT. It specifies CASSHGAGGYPSTDTQYF.

For this clonotype: At one end the junction does not follow the germline gene, possibly because of a read error. The chain carries TRBV15 and TRBJ2-5, with TRBD2 as a possible D gene (5 bases). Germline assignment: CDR1 LNHNV and CDR2 YYDKDF (reference sequence). This CDR3 region has 12 residues. The CDR3 DNA follows: TGTGCCACCAGCAGAGATGGAGAGGGCCGGAACTTC. It is translated as CATSRDGEGRNF.

This clonotype showed up just a few times. The chain carries TRBV30 and TRBJ2-1; D gene ambiguous. There are 16 residues in the CDR3. The V gene's germline CDR1 is GTSNPN and CDR2 SVGIG (reference sequence). Trimming left V 0 bases short and J 2 bases short, with 14 bases between. CDR3 DNA sequence: TGTGCCTGGAGTGTACGAACGGTAGATACCTACAATGAGCAGTTCTTC. Its translation is CAWSVRTVDTYNEQFF.

This clonotype was seen more than once but under ten times. The chain is built from TRBV20-1 and TRBJ2-1; TRBD2 matches at 16 bases. CDR1 is DFQATT and CDR2 is SNEGSKA in the germline V gene (reference sequence). The CDR3 contains 17 residues. With V trimmed by 3 bases and J by 2 bases, 4 bases remained unmatched. The CDR3 loop reads CSARGLAGGPAYNEQFF. The DNA for the CDR3 is TGCAGTGCTAGGGGACTAGCGGGAGGGCCAGCCTACAATGAGCAGTTCTTC.

The chain has TRBV20-1 and TRBJ2-5, with TRBD2 as a possible D gene (5 bases). This CDR3 comprises 12 residues. Germline CDR1 and CDR2: DFQATT and SNEGSKA (reference sequence). V shed 3 bases and J shed 5 bases, with 10 bases lying between them. This chain's CDR3 is CSASGSDETQYF. The CDR3 DNA reads as TGCAGTGCTAGTGGGAGTGATGAGACCCAGTACTTC.

The V and J genes are TRBV20-1 and TRBJ2-5; possible D gene TRBD2, 7 bases. Germline V gene lookup returns CDR1 DFQATT and CDR2 SNEGSKA (reference sequence). The germline V and J ends were trimmed by 3 bases and 4 bases, with 15 bases remaining between them. This CDR3 is 14 amino acids long. The DNA of the CDR3 is TGCAGTGCTAGTCGGGGGGCTCTGGGAGAGACCCAGTACTTC. Its translation is CSASRGALGETQYF.

The table lists this clonotype with a few counts. J is TRBJ2-2 and V is TRBV7-9; D is unresolved. Germline V gene sequence: CDR1 SEHNR, CDR2 FQNEAQ (reference sequence). There are 14 residues in the CDR3. V was trimmed by 0 bases and J by 7 bases, leaving 9 bases between them. The CDR3 nucleotides read TGTGCCAGCAGCTTAGCGGCGGATCACGGGGAGCTGTTTTTT. It codes for CASSLAADHGELFF.

This clonotype has a handful of counts. The chain is built from TRBV12-3 or TRBV12-4 and TRBJ2-2, with 8 bases lining up with TRBD1. This CDR3 region has 15 residues. J was trimmed by 6 bases and V by 6 bases; bases with no gene match: 9. The CDR3 bases are TGTGCCAGCAGACTGACAGGGGCTATGTCCGGGGAGCTGTTTTTT. Translating gives CASRLTGAMSGELFF.

The chain combines TRBV24-1 with TRBJ2-1; 8 bases are a match to TRBD2. The CDR3 loop spans 15 amino acids. Germline CDR1 reads KGHDR; CDR2 reads SFDVKD. The ends lost 4 bases at V and 4 bases at J; junction bases unmatched: 5. Here the CDR3 reads CATSDSSGVYNEQFF. CDR3 nucleotide sequence: TGTGCCACCAGTGACAGTAGCGGGGTATACAATGAGCAGTTCTTC.

J is TRBJ1-2 and V is TRBV5-1; D is ambiguous. V shed 4 bases and J shed 8 bases, with 15 bases lying between them. The CDR3 spans 13 residues. CDR1 and CDR2 from the germline V gene are SGHRS and YFSETQ. The CDR3 DNA sequence: TGCGCCAGCAGCCCGGACCGCGGGTCGGGCTACACCTTC. Its protein is CASSPDRGSGYTF.

The rearrangement joins TRBV1 to TRBJ1-4; the table's D call of TRBD1 was not tested on the DNA. TRBV1 constitutes a pseudogene. The CDR3 is 14 amino acids. In DNA form, the CDR3 reads TGCACCTTCCCCGAGGGACAAGTTAATGAAAAACTGTTTTTT. Its translation is CTFPEGQVNEKLFF.

This chain uses TRBV10-3 with TRBJ2-2; D is perhaps TRBD1 (6 bases). The length of the CDR3 is 16 residues. Germline lookup yields CDR1 ENHRY and CDR2 SYGVKD. Deletions cut 0 bases from V and 2 bases from J, with 10 bases between. This CDR3 is CAISESQGQNTGELFF. The CDR3 DNA follows: TGTGCCATCAGTGAGTCACAGGGCCAAAACACCGGGGAGCTGTTTTTT.

The gene calls are TRBV18 and TRBJ2-3; no definite D call. CDR1 is KGHSH, CDR2 LQKENI, per germline. The CDR3 is 15 residues long. The V and J ends lost 1 base and 0 bases respectively, with 8 bases between them. The CDR3 spells CASSPQGPSTDTQYF. For the CDR3, the DNA is TGTGCCAGCTCACCACAAGGGCCTAGCACAGATACGCAGTATTTT.

The table lists this clonotype with many counts. The chain carries TRBV20-1 and TRBJ2-7, with D uncertain. Trimming took off 0 bases at V and 0 bases at J, with 15 bases between the two ends. The CDR3 contains 16 residues. Germline CDR1 reads DFQATT; CDR2 reads SNEGSKA (reference sequence). CDR3: CSARDLKARTSYEQYF. The CDR3 region has the DNA TGCAGTGCTAGAGATCTCAAGGCCAGAACCTCCTACGAGCAGTACTTC.